The source of this TCR beta chain is a study of identical twins (dated by TCRdb to 2016 to 2017). With respect to the entire study: The study deep-sequenced TCR alpha and beta repertoires from monozygotic twins, unrelated adults of various ages and cord blood to test whether fetal clonotypes persist. To rule out contamination, the twin experiments were replicated at different times with different library preparation protocols.

The library was produced with 5' RACE. Data came from an Illumina HiSeq 2000. Template switching introduced a universal primer binding site; the final cDNA contained a unique molecular identifier, enabling accurate counting of TCR cDNA molecules. Specific primers in the conserved constant-segment region were used to synthesize first-strand cDNA for the TCR alpha and beta chains. To control for contamination, every cDNA library carried two barcodes: a SMART-Mk sample barcode plus Illumina barcodes. TruSeq adapter sequences along with Illumina sample barcodes were introduced in two successive PCR steps. The TCR alpha and beta cDNA libraries were sequenced on the Illumina HiSeq platform using custom primers. The authors' pipeline ran thus. Unique molecular identifiers were extracted from raw reads with MiGEC, and CDR3 positions were determined with MiXCR. Recombination models were inferred per individual with the repgenHMM and IGoR tools using an EM algorithm. Shared clonotypes were analyzed with the tcR package in R, and sharing was normalized by the product of cloneset sizes. Out-of-frame nonproductive sequences were analyzed to study raw recombination free of thymic and clonal selection effects. The raw public reads went through TCRdb reprocessing: fastp at Q25, MiXCR clone calling, in-frame beta chains kept. Records with the same CDR3 protein are collapsed into one entry carrying the most frequent genes and DNA. The V and J calls here are based on TCRdb, not the publication. The sample includes under 1 million distinct CDR3 sequences, with over 9% observed a single time. Around 1.6% of the sample goes to the ten largest clones.

General findings and caveats noted by the study authors: In monozygotic twins, out-of-frame TCR alpha sharing was systematically underestimated by recombination models, although the models agreed with sharing between unrelated individuals. Fewer insertions were carried by abundant cord blood beta clonotypes, a similar but weaker trend appeared in young adult naive repertoires, and no such trend appeared in memory repertoires. Invariant T cells such as MAIT and iNKT could partly confound zero-insertion analyses, though diverse VJ usage argued against this for most clonotypes. Out-of-frame TCR alpha sequences shared between twins showed an excess of low generation-probability sequences compared with coincidental sharing between unrelated individuals. Excess twin sharing in beta out-of-frame sequences was weaker because fewer shared sequences lowered the signal-to-noise ratio. Conclusions relied on cross-sectional statistical analysis, since the same donors could not be followed over many years.

V is clipped by 6 bases and J by 11 bases, and the sequence between their germline boundaries is 13 bases long. The CDR3 has 11 amino acids, counting the end cysteine and phenylalanine. The sequence is cut down to CDR3 DNA, 33 bases in frame from base 1. Only healthy Caucasian donors were included. Three pairs of female monozygotic twins, all aged 18 to 29 years, were included in the twin cohort. The RNA used for TCR libraries was isolated from peripheral blood mononuclear cells. For this clonotype: Its antigen has not been determined. The record has no base qualities; no much larger clone is one base away.

These same records also appear under a second study, on yellow fever vaccine responses in identical twins. From the second report: According to the authors, in identical twins the way T cells responded to vaccination appeared partly convergent and partly personalized. Focusing on identical twins, the study followed the T cell clones that responded to the vaccine, and did so with precision.

This receptor was obtained from a woman aged 18-29 years in good health. The receptor chain draws on TRBV12-3 or TRBV12-4 and TRBJ1-1; confidence is insufficient to name the D gene. The sequenced material came from PBMCs. The CDR3 region: CASSIRKSAFF. The DNA sequence follows: TGTGCCAGCAGCATACGTAAGAGTGCTTTCTTT.